What follows are 26 T cell receptor beta chains derived from one specimen sequenced in a study of identical twins. TCRdb itself ran the 5' RACE reads through MiXCR, one entry per CDR3 protein. The data show a few hundred thousand distinct CDR3 sequences, about 11% seen once. Material: memory T cells sorted from blood. These receptors were collected from a man in his forties or fifties in good health.

This clonotype was counted many times. The chain carries TRBV4-3 and TRBJ2-5, with TRBD2 identical over 7 bases. The V and J ends lost 0 bases and 6 bases, in that order; junction bases with no gene match: 4. Germline CDR1 and CDR2: LGHNA and YSLEER. The CDR3 spans 14 residues. The DNA of the CDR3 is TGCGCCAGCAGCCAAGATAGCGGGCTCCAGACCCAGTACTTC. This gives the protein CASSQDSGLQTQYF.

This sequence joins TRBV19 and TRBJ1-1; TRBD1 is a possible D gene (5 bases). The V and J ends lost 7 bases and 1 base respectively, with 10 bases between them. The germline gives CDR1 LNHDA, CDR2 SQIVND (reference sequence). The CDR3 length is 13 residues. CDR3: CASILDRNTEAFF. DNA of the CDR3: TGTGCCAGTATCCTCGACAGGAACACTGAAGCTTTCTTT. The full variable domain, rest sourced from reference TRBV19 and TRBJ1-1, is DGGITQSPKYLFRKEGQNVTLSCEQNLNHDAMYWYRQDPGQGLRLIYYSQIVNDFQKGDIAEGYSVSREKKESFPLTVTSAQKNPTAFYLCASILDRNTEAFFGQGTRLTVV.

Here the CDR3 DNA reads TGTGCCAGCAGCCGTGACAGTCTGACTGAAGCTTTCTTT. Translating gives CASSRDSLTEAFF. The chain joins TRBV7-6 to TRBJ1-1, with a weak D call TRBD1 (5 bases). The CDR3 contains 13 residues. Trimming pared 5 bases from V and 5 bases from J, leaving 12 bases between. CDR1 is SGHVS, CDR2 FNYEAQ, per germline.

This clonotype showed up just a few times. The chain joins TRBV20-1 to TRBJ1-5; D uncertain. Germline CDR1 reads DFQATT; CDR2 reads SNEGSKA (reference sequence). This CDR3 spans 15 amino acids. Trimming removed 0 bases from V and 2 bases from J, with 11 bases in between. CDR3 coding DNA: TGCAGTGCTAGAGAGTTTGGCCTTGGCAATCAGCCCCAGCATTTT. This encodes CSAREFGLGNQPQHF.

This clonotype was observed many times. CDR3 amino acids: CASRRLAGYEQYF. The CDR3 nucleotides read TGTGCCAGCAGGAGACTAGCGGGGTACGAGCAGTACTTC. The V gene is TRBV2, the J gene TRBJ2-7; TRBD2 aligns across 11 bases. The CDR3 sequence is 13 residues long. V lost 6 bases, J lost 4 bases, and 2 bases stayed unmatched. From germline, CDR1 is SNHLY and CDR2 FYNNEI.

The chain has TRBV20-1 and TRBJ2-1; 9 nucleotides align to TRBD2. This CDR3 has 15 residues. The junction had 13 bases not matched to a gene; V was cut back by 5 bases and J by 8 bases. Germline V gene data show CDR1 as DFQATT and CDR2 as SNEGSKA (reference sequence). Written as DNA, the CDR3 is TGCAGTGCTGCGGCGCGGCTAGCGGGAAGGGATGAGCAGTTCTTC. Its protein is CSAAARLAGRDEQFF.

The V and J genes are TRBV7-2 and TRBJ2-5; the D gene is possibly TRBD2 (5 bases). CDR3 length: 16 residues. Between the trimmed V and J ends, which lost 2 bases and 1 base, there was a span of 14 bases. Germline V lookup: CDR1 SGHTA, CDR2 FQGNSA. This CDR3 reads CASSLHHRDPQETQYF. The CDR3 bases are TGTGCCAGCAGCTTACATCACCGGGATCCCCAAGAGACCCAGTACTTC.

The table lists this clonotype with a few counts. This chain uses TRBV12-3 or TRBV12-4 with TRBJ2-1; 10 nucleotides agree with TRBD2. CDR3 size: 13 residues. The V segment lost 4 bases and the J segment 9 bases; nucleotides outside the gene matches: 3. CDR3 amino acids: CASSSRTSGEQFF. The CDR3 region has the DNA TGTGCCAGCAGTTCCCGGACTAGCGGTGAGCAGTTCTTC.

This clonotype was picked up a small number of times. V usage is TRBV23-1 and J usage is TRBJ2-5; 8 bases align to TRBD1. TRBV23-1 is classed as an ORF, of uncertain function. V was clipped by 4 bases and J by 2 bases; unmatched bases: 9. The CDR3 loop spans 16 amino acids. The CDR3 DNA sequence: TGCGCCAGCAGTCTTGGACAGGGCAACCAGCAAGAGACCCAGTACTTC. It encodes CASSLGQGNQQETQYF.

Comments on this clonotype: A much larger clone differs by one base, so this may be a read error. The V call is TRBV9, the J call TRBJ2-3; D gene uncertain. V was shortened by 4 bases and J by 0 bases, with 9 bases between the two germline ends. Germline CDR1 is SGDLS and CDR2 is YYNGEE. This CDR3 is built from 14 residues. Written as DNA, the CDR3 is TGTGCCAGCAGCCCCCTGTTTAGCACAGATACGCAGTATTTT. Translated, it gives CASSPLFSTDTQYF.

In this sample, this clonotype turned up many times. The J gene is TRBJ1-5, the V gene TRBV20-1, with TRBD1 identical over 8 bases. The germline V gene has CDR1 DFQATT and CDR2 SNEGSKA (reference sequence). The CDR3 is 15 amino acids. The V and J ends lost 6 bases and 5 bases, in that order; junction bases with no gene match: 12. The CDR3, as DNA: TGCAGTGCATCTCCCCCTAGGACAGGGTATCAGCCCCAGCATTTT. Translated, it gives CSASPPRTGYQPQHF.

The V call is TRBV29-1, the J call TRBJ2-5; TRBD2 matches at 12 bases. Unmatched junction bases numbered 10, after V lost 4 bases and J lost 7 bases. Germline CDR1 SQVTM, CDR2 ANQGSEA. The CDR3 contains 15 residues. CDR3: CSVVQASGREGTQYF. As DNA, the CDR3 is TGCAGCGTTGTTCAAGCTAGCGGGAGGGAGGGGACCCAGTACTTC.

V and J are TRBV20-1 and TRBJ2-5, with 10 positions matching TRBD1. This CDR3 is 14 amino acids long. The germline V gene encodes CDR1 DFQATT and CDR2 SNEGSKA (reference sequence). V was pared by 7 bases and J by 4 bases, with 9 bases of the junction left unmatched. CDR3: CSVTRTGGAETQYF. DNA for the CDR3: TGCAGTGTAACTCGGACAGGGGGTGCAGAGACCCAGTACTTC.

This clonotype has at least ten counts. The chain has TRBV6-1 and TRBJ2-2; 11 positions agree with TRBD2. V was pared by 6 bases and J by 4 bases, with 10 bases of the junction left unmatched. The CDR3 has 17 amino acids. Per germline, CDR1 MNHNS and CDR2 SASEGT. The CDR3 region has the DNA TGTGCCAGCAGGGGTACAACTAGCGGGGGAACCACCGGGGAGCTGTTTTTT. Translated, it gives CASRGTTSGGTTGELFF.

The chain links TRBV5-5 to TRBJ2-3; a weak D match, TRBD2 (6 bases). V was trimmed by 0 bases and J by 1 base, leaving 12 bases between them. There are 16 residues in the CDR3. Germline-derived CDR1 and CDR2 are SGHKS and YYEKEE (reference sequence). In nucleotides, the CDR3 is TGTGCCAGCAGCTTGGGGAGGGTGGATGGCACAGATACGCAGTATTTT. This gives the protein CASSLGRVDGTDTQYF.

The gene calls are TRBV5-1 and TRBJ2-5; 10 nucleotides line up with TRBD1. The CDR3 runs 16 residues. Germline CDR1 is SGHRS and CDR2 is YFSETQ. The J segment lost 1 base and the V segment lost 0 bases, leaving 3 bases of the junction unmatched. CDR3 in DNA: TGCGCCAGCAGCTTGGCACGGACAGGGGGCCAAGAGACCCAGTACTTC. It encodes CASSLARTGGQETQYF. The whole variable domain, filled in from reference TRBV5-1 and TRBJ2-5, reads KAGVTQTPRYLIKTRGQQVTLSCSPISGHRSVSWYQQTPGQGLQFLFEYFSETQRNKGNFPGRFSGRQFSNSRSEMNVSTLELGDSALYLCASSLARTGGQETQYFGPGTRLLVL.

The sample holds many counts of this clonotype. The genes are TRBV10-1 and TRBJ1-1; D gene unclear. The CDR3 has 14 amino acids. Trimming removed 7 bases from V and 3 bases from J, with 15 bases in between. CDR1 is WNHNN and CDR2 is SYGVQD in the germline V gene (reference sequence). The CDR3 region is CASNGGSGYTEAFF. In nucleotides, the CDR3 is TGCGCCAGCAATGGTGGCAGCGGGTACACTGAAGCTTTCTTT.

The sample holds a few counts of this clonotype. This sequence joins TRBV28 and TRBJ1-2; D is perhaps TRBD1 (5 bases). V lost 11 bases and J lost 2, with 12 bases in between. The CDR3 is 12 amino acids. Germline V gene lookup returns CDR1 MDHEN and CDR2 SYDVKM. The chain's CDR3 is CAVGRGNYGYTF. The CDR3 nucleotides are TGTGCCGTGGGGCGAGGCAACTATGGCTACACCTTC.

The chain recombines TRBV7-9 with TRBJ2-1; D unclear. Germline lookup yields CDR1 SEHNR and CDR2 FQNEAQ (reference sequence). The CDR3 covers 16 residues. V was cut by 5 bases and J by 1 base, with 15 bases left in between. DNA of the CDR3: TGTGCCAGCAGCGATAGGCCCCAGCAGTCCTACAATGAGCAGTTCTTC. Its protein product is CASSDRPQQSYNEQFF.

There are a few counts of this clonotype. The chain is built from TRBV5-1 and TRBJ2-5; 9 nucleotides agree with TRBD2. Germline trimming cut 4 bases from V and 2 bases from J; bases unmatched to any gene: 9. Germline lookup yields CDR1 SGHRS and CDR2 YFSETQ. This CDR3 spans 16 amino acids. CDR3 coding DNA: TGCGCCAGCAGCCTTGACCCTAGCGGGGTTCAAGAGACCCAGTACTTC. This encodes CASSLDPSGVQETQYF.

This clonotype was seen a few times. The rearrangement links TRBV5-1 to TRBJ1-2; D remains unclear. Trimming shortened V by 0 bases and J by 2 bases, and 11 bases separated the two germline ends. Germline CDR1 SGHRS, CDR2 YFSETQ. CDR3 length equals 15 residues. The CDR3 bases are TGCGCCAGCAGCTTGGCGCAGAACCTGAACTATGGCTACACCTTC. As protein: CASSLAQNLNYGYTF.

This clonotype was observed a handful of times. The CDR3 DNA is TGTGCCAGCAGCGCTACGGGGGGGTACACTGAAGCTTTCTTT. It codes for CASSATGGYTEAFF. The chain employs TRBV3-1 and TRBJ1-1, with a possible D match to TRBD1 (5 bases). The CDR3 length is 14 residues. V shed 5 bases and J shed 3 bases, with 13 bases lying between them. Germline CDR1 and CDR2: LGHDT and YNNKEL (reference sequence).

This clonotype was seen a few times. The chain couples TRBV5-1 to TRBJ1-3; D possibly corresponds to TRBD1 (5 bases). CDR1 SGHRS and CDR2 YFSETQ come from the germline V gene. Deletions cut 4 bases from V and 0 bases from J, with 8 bases between. This CDR3 has 14 amino acids. The CDR3 sequence is CASSRGDSGNTIYF. The CDR3 region has the DNA TGCGCCAGCAGCCGGGGCGACTCTGGAAACACCATATATTTT.

This clonotype was observed at least ten times. V is TRBV2 and J is TRBJ2-7; TRBD1 might be the D (5 bases). The CDR3 consists of 15 residues. Trimming left V 4 bases short and J 7 bases short, with 20 bases between. Germline CDR1 SNHLY, CDR2 FYNNEI. Written as DNA, the CDR3 is TGTGCCAGCAGTGGGAGACAGAGCGCCTTGGGGGAGCAGTACTTC. Amino acid sequence: CASSGRQSALGEQYF.

This clonotype has more than one count but fewer than ten. The J gene is TRBJ1-2, the V gene TRBV5-6; D gene ambiguous. Germline lookup yields CDR1 SGHDT and CDR2 YYEEEE. This CDR3 has 14 residues. Deletions cut 0 bases from V and 2 bases from J, with 8 bases between. CDR3 sequence (DNA): TGTGCCAGCAGCTTGGTAGTACCCAACTATGGCTACACCTTC. Translating gives CASSLVVPNYGYTF.

This clonotype was found a few times. The J gene is TRBJ2-1, the V gene TRBV18; 7 nucleotides line up with TRBD2. The CDR3 runs to 14 residues. Per the germline V gene, CDR1 is KGHSH and CDR2 is LQKENI. The V and J ends lost 6 bases and 0 bases, in that order; junction bases with no gene match: 2. CDR3 residues: CASSVAGSYNEQFF. The CDR3 DNA reads TGTGCCAGCTCCGTAGCGGGCTCCTACAATGAGCAGTTCTTC.